The 23 T cell receptor beta chains given below trace back to one sample, sequenced in a study of tumor and adjacent non-tumor tissue in lung cancer (dated by TCRdb to 2016 to 2018). The library was produced with multiplex PCR. Reads for this sample came from an Illumina HiSeq 2500. TCRbeta libraries were built by three rounds of nested PCR using primers (Table S4), following protocols modified from ARM-PCR. The raw public data were reprocessed by TCRdb itself: fastp quality trimming at Q25, MiXCR clonotype calling, in-frame beta chains only. All rows with the same CDR3 protein become a single entry with the most common DNA and genes. The sample yields tens of thousands of distinct CDR3 sequences; over 60% were counted once. Around 40% of the sample comes from the top ten. RNA was isolated from bulk unsorted tissue, and RNA quality was assessed with a NanoDrop ND-1000 and an Agilent 2100. Normal lung samples were distant non-tumor tissue taken more than 3 cm from the tumor edge.

The sample was distant non-tumor lung tissue. The receptor source for this set is a man between 65 and 85 years old with non-small cell lung cancer.

The chain has TRBV10-3 and TRBJ2-1; D is perhaps TRBD1 or TRBD2 (5 bases each). Germline CDR1 reads ENHRY; CDR2 reads SYGVKD. CDR3 size: 15 residues. The germline V and J ends were trimmed by 5 bases and 3 bases, with 14 bases remaining between them. The CDR3 region is CAISQKGSYYNEQFF. Written as DNA, the CDR3 is TGTGCCATCAGTCAGAAGGGGAGCTACTACAATGAGCAGTTCTTC.

The chain links TRBV11-2 to TRBJ2-7, with a weak D call TRBD2 (6 bases). The germline V gene has CDR1 SGHAT and CDR2 FQNNGV. This CDR3 region has 14 residues. V shed 9 bases and J shed 2 bases, with 17 bases lying between them. The CDR3 sequence is CASCLVAGTYEQYF. Written as DNA, the CDR3 is TGTGCCAGTTGCTTAGTTGCGGGGACCTACGAGCAGTACTTC.

The V call is TRBV11-2, the J call TRBJ2-3; tentatively, D is TRBD2 (5 bases). Per the germline V gene, CDR1 is SGHAT and CDR2 is FQNNGV. The germline V and J ends were trimmed by 7 bases and 4 bases, with 18 bases remaining between them. The CDR3 spans 15 residues. The CDR3 here is CASTPREISSDTQYF. The CDR3 DNA reads TGTGCCAGCACCCCTCGGGAAATAAGCTCAGATACGCAGTATTTT. The whole variable domain, filled in from reference TRBV11-2 and TRBJ2-3, reads EAGVAQSPRYKIIEKRQSVAFWCNPISGHATLYWYQQILGQGPKLLIQFQNNGVVDDSQLPKDRFSAERLKGVDSTLKIQPAKLEDSAVYLCASTPREISSDTQYFGPGTRLTVL.

On this clonotype itself: A junction end diverges from the germline sequence, so it may reflect a read error. The chain uses TRBV20-1 and TRBJ2-1; weak D call: TRBD2 (5 bases). This CDR3 is 13 amino acids long. Looked up from germline, CDR1 is DFQATT and CDR2 is SNEGSKA (reference sequence). CDR3 sequence reads: CSARISGIKEQFF. The DNA of the CDR3 is TGCAGTGCTAGGATTTCGGGAATCAAAGAGCAGTTCTTT.

Regarding this clonotype: This CDR3 fails to terminate in the conserved phenylalanine or tryptophan, so it likely reflects a read error. The V gene is TRBV29-1, the J gene TRBJ2-5; D not resolved. CDR3 length equals 13 residues. Per germline, CDR1 SQVTM and CDR2 ANQGSEA. Written as DNA, the CDR3 is TGCATCGTGGCCGACATGTTCCATGAGACCCAGTACCTC. Amino acids: CIVADMFHETQYL.

Comment on this clonotype: One end of the junction is discordant with germline, which a read error may explain. The CDR3 protein is CASGQGDRTGETQYF. In DNA form, the CDR3 reads TGTGCCAGCGGCCAGGGAGATAGGACGGGAGAGACCCAATACTTC. The genes are TRBV4-2 and TRBJ2-5; weak D call: TRBD2 (6 bases). The V gene's germline CDR1 is LGHNA and CDR2 YNFKEQ. This CDR3 region has 15 residues.

This clonotype turned up a few times. Sequence at one end of the junction differs from germline and may be a read error. The chain employs TRBV11-2 and TRBJ2-7, with 8 positions matching TRBD1. Germline V gene data show CDR1 as SGHAT and CDR2 as FQNNGV. This CDR3 is built from 14 residues. The CDR3 nucleotides read TGTGCCAGCAGTCGGACAGGGAAATGGTACGATCAGTACTTC. Protein sequence: CASSRTGKWYDQYF. Full variable domain (rest looked up from reference TRBV11-2 and TRBJ2-7): EAGVAQSPRYKIIEKRQSVAFWCNPISGHATLYWYQQILGQGPKLLIQFQNNGVVDDSQLPKDRFSAERLKGVDSTLKIQPAKLEDSAVYLCASSRTGKWYDQYFGPGTRLTVT.

A remark on this clonotype: An end of the junction differs from the germline gene, which may be a read error. The chain joins TRBV12-3 or TRBV12-4 to TRBJ1-3; D gene unclear. This CDR3 is 18 amino acids long. For the CDR3, the DNA is TGTGCCAGCAGTCGTCCCGGGATAGGCATCGGCTCTAGAAACACCATATATTTT. Translating it yields CASSRPGIGIGSRNTIYF.

V usage is TRBV21-1 and J usage is TRBJ2-5; TRBD2, as called in the table, went unchecked against the DNA. TRBV21-1 is classified as a pseudogene. There are 16 residues in the CDR3. The CDR3 spells CASSKASGRTPEKQYF. As DNA, the CDR3 is TGTGCCAGCAGCAAAGCCAGCGGGAGGACCCCAGAGAAACAGTACTTC.

This clonotype appeared a few times. The rearrangement joins TRBV29-1 to TRBJ2-5; tentative D call: TRBD1 (5 bases). V dropped 7 bases and J dropped 2 bases, with 23 bases sitting between them. The CDR3 is 16 residues long. Germline loops: CDR1 SQVTM, CDR2 ANQGSEA. DNA for the CDR3: TGCAGCGCCAAGCCCCACCTCCGGACATGTCAAGAGACCCAGTACTTC. It specifies CSAKPHLRTCQETQYF. The full variable domain, rest sourced from reference TRBV29-1 and TRBJ2-5, is SAVISQKPSRDICQRGTSLTIQCQVDSQVTMMFWYRQQPGQSLTLIATANQGSEATYESGFVIDKFPISRPNLTFSTLTVSNMSPEDSSIYLCSAKPHLRTCQETQYFGPGTRLLVL.

As to this clonotype: A read error may produce the germline difference seen at one junction end. The chain employs TRBV20-1 and TRBJ2-7, with TRBD2 matching 12 bases. CDR1 and CDR2 (germline): DFQATT, SNEGSKA (reference sequence). The CDR3 is 15 amino acids. CDR3 amino acids: CSVREGLAGIYEYYF. Written as DNA, the CDR3 is TGCAGTGTTAGAGAAGGACTAGCGGGGATCTACGAGTACTACTTC.

A word on this clonotype: One end of the junction varies from germline; a read error may be responsible. The CDR3 is CIVGGHRGSYEQYF. The CDR3 DNA sequence: TGCATCGTTGGGGGTCACCGCGGCTCCTACGAGCAGTACTTC. This rearrangement joins TRBV29-1 to TRBJ2-7, with D possibly being TRBD1 or TRBD2 (5 bases each). Germline CDR1 SQVTM, CDR2 ANQGSEA. The CDR3 loop spans 14 amino acids.

In regard to this clonotype: A much larger clone sits a single nucleotide away, making a read error possible. The J gene is TRBJ2-3, the V gene TRBV6-2 or TRBV6-3; D is unresolved. The germline V gene has CDR1 MNHEY and CDR2 SVGEGT. V lost 5 bases to trimming and J lost 10 bases, with 25 bases between them. The CDR3 is 16 amino acids. The CDR3 nucleotides read TGTGCCAGCAGTCAGAATGAGGTACTGATGTCGGATGCGCAGTATTTT. It codes for CASSQNEVLMSDAQYF.

Notes on this clonotype: A clone one base away is much larger, so this may be a read error. CDR3 nucleotide sequence: TGTGCCAGCAGTTGGCAGGGAGACTACAATGAGCAGTTCTTC. Translating it yields CASSWQGDYNEQFF. The V gene is TRBV28, the J gene TRBJ2-1; D may match TRBD1 or TRBD2 (5 bases each). The CDR3 runs to 14 residues. Trimming stripped 4 bases from V and 3 bases from J, with 10 bases between. Germline CDR1 is MDHEN and CDR2 is SYDVKM.

The chain uses TRBV11-3 and TRBJ2-1, with D maybe TRBD1 (8 bases). Trimming shortened V by 6 bases and J by 10 bases, and 13 bases separated the two germline ends. CDR3 length: 12 amino acids. Germline V lookup: CDR1 SGHNT, CDR2 YENEEA. In nucleotides, the CDR3 is TGTGCCAGCAGGTTACAGGGGGGGGAGCAGTTCTTC. Translation: CASRLQGGEQFF.

The chain is built from TRBV6-2 or TRBV6-3 and TRBJ1-6; D unresolved. Trimming cost V 6 bases and J 17 bases, with 26 bases left between them. Germline V gene lookup returns CDR1 MNHEY and CDR2 SVGEGT. The length of the CDR3 is 15 residues. CDR3 in amino acids: CASSLAGKENSPIHF. CDR3 coding DNA: TGTGCCAGCAGCCTGGCGGGTAAAGAGAATTCACCAATCCACTTT.

Points on this clonotype: Since a much larger clone is just one base distant, this may be a read error. V is TRBV6-2 or TRBV6-3 and J is TRBJ2-5, with 7 bases lining up with TRBD2. V was pared by 4 bases and J by 5 bases, with 13 bases of the junction left unmatched. The CDR3 runs to 16 residues. In germline, CDR1 is MNHEY, CDR2 SVGEGT. CDR3 region: CASSSGLVGDLETQYF. The CDR3, as DNA: TGTGCCAGCAGTTCCGGACTAGTGGGAGATTTGGAGACCCAGTACTTC.

A note on this clonotype: An end of the junction differs from the germline gene, which may be a read error. The chain joins TRBV29-1 to TRBJ2-5; D perhaps matches TRBD1 (6 bases). Germline V gene lookup returns CDR1 SQVTM and CDR2 ANQGSEA. The CDR3 has 13 amino acids. The CDR3 DNA reads as TGCAGAGTCGCCGACAGGTCACAAGAGACCCAGCACTTC. As protein: CRVADRSQETQHF.

As regards this clonotype: Germline is not matched at one junction end, which may reflect a read error. The rearrangement links TRBV5-4 to TRBJ2-5; TRBD2 might be the D (6 bases). Germline lookup yields CDR1 SGHNT and CDR2 YYREEE (reference sequence). This CDR3 has 16 residues. The CDR3 DNA sequence: TGTGCCAGCAGTTACTTTTCGGGACTGGGAGGAGAGACCCAGTATTTC. It yields the protein CASSYFSGLGGETQYF.

The J gene is TRBJ2-2, the V gene TRBV4-1; D remains ambiguous. Trimming stripped 2 bases from V and 5 bases from J, with 15 bases between. Germline CDR1 reads MGHRA; CDR2 reads YSYEKL. The CDR3 is made up of 16 amino acids. This CDR3 reads CASSQYMIVVTGELFF. The CDR3 nucleotides read TGCGCCAGCAGCCAATATATGATAGTCGTAACCGGGGAGCTGTTTTTT.

On this clonotype itself: One end of the junction does not line up with germline, which may come from a read error. The V gene is TRBV29-1, the J gene TRBJ2-7; the D is unclear. This CDR3 spans 14 amino acids. Germline V CDR1 and CDR2: SQVTM, ANQGSEA. CDR3 amino acids: CSVERARPTYEQYF. The CDR3 DNA is TGCAGTGTTGAAAGGGCGAGACCGACTTACGAGCAGTACTTC.

This clonotype was observed a single time. The V call is TRBV29-1, the J call TRBJ1-1, with D perhaps matching TRBD1 (5 bases). The CDR3 loop spans 16 amino acids. The germline V gene has CDR1 SQVTM and CDR2 ANQGSEA. Trimming left V 2 bases short and J 7 bases short, with 23 bases between. DNA for the CDR3: TGCAGCGTTGAAAGGGACGGATTAAGTAAGAAAAATGAAGCTTTCTTT. Protein sequence: CSVERDGLSKKNEAFF. Full variable domain (outside the CDR3, taken from reference TRBV29-1 and TRBJ1-1): SAVISQKPSRDICQRGTSLTIQCQVDSQVTMMFWYRQQPGQSLTLIATANQGSEATYESGFVIDKFPISRPNLTFSTLTVSNMSPEDSSIYLCSVERDGLSKKNEAFFGQGTRLTVV.

The V call is TRBV4-1, the J call TRBJ2-2; D is possibly TRBD2 (6 bases). The CDR3 covers 19 residues. Germline V gene sequence: CDR1 MGHRA, CDR2 YSYEKL. In DNA form, the CDR3 reads TGCCTCAGCAGCCAAGTTTCATTTTGGGCGGGATTAGTCACCGGGGAGCTGTTTTTT. It specifies CLSSQVSFWAGLVTGELFF.